One and the same sample provided the 29 T cell receptor beta chains below, sequenced in a study of beta chain features in type 1 diabetes (dated by TCRdb to the late 2010s). Library preparation employed the immunoSEQ multiplex PCR assay. The entire amount of isolated RNA was reverse transcribed using the High Capacity cDNA Reverse Transcription Kit, so the sequenced TCRB transcripts were expressed ones. TCRdb mirrors the immuneACCESS table, restricted to in-frame sequences. Some clones are absent from its copies; in checked studies, under half trace to an unresolved V gene, and the reason for the others is unknown. This sample has approximately 600,000 clones in its table, and approximately 13% of those were observed once. About 0.11% of the sample lies in the top ten. The antigens for these receptors are not known. On the study overall, not on this receptor specifically: A moderate but significant shortening of TCRB CDR3 length was observed in type 1 diabetes patients in all four CD4+ subsets.

Sequenced: naive CD4+ T cells from blood. Explained via the paper, the cell subset or site label denotes: true naive CD4+ T cells. These receptors were taken from a man aged 25 to 45 with type 1 diabetes.

This clone was observed a handful of times. The V call is TRBV11-1, the J call TRBJ2-1; the match to TRBD1 covers 7 bases. Germline V gene lookup returns CDR1 SGHAT and CDR2 FQDESV (reference sequence). With V trimmed by 3 bases and J by 4 bases, 9 bases remained unmatched. The CDR3 extends over 16 amino acids. DNA of the CDR3: TGTGCCAGCAGCTTTTACGAAAGGGGGCCTTACAATGAGCAGTTCTTC. Its protein product is CASSFYERGPYNEQFF.

This clone was observed a handful of times. The rearrangement uses TRBV7-9 and TRBJ2-1; TRBD1 might be the D (6 bases). This CDR3 contains 12 residues. V gave up 2 bases and J gave up 7 bases, with 6 bases separating them. Per germline, CDR1 SEHNR and CDR2 FQNEAQ (reference sequence). The CDR3 nucleotides read TGTGCCAGCAGCTTACAGGGGAATGAGCAGTTCTTC. Translating it yields CASSLQGNEQFF.

This clone has just a few counts. This rearrangement joins TRBV9 to TRBJ1-4; TRBD1 matches 7 bases. Per germline, CDR1 SGDLS and CDR2 YYNGEE. The CDR3 contains 14 residues. Trimming removed 3 bases from V and 8 bases from J; junction bases left unmatched: 7. The CDR3 nucleotides are TGTGCCAGCAGCGCTACACAGGGGCGGGAAAAACTGTTTTTT. This encodes CASSATQGREKLFF.

The chain links TRBV28 to TRBJ2-3; D is undetermined. CDR1 is MDHEN and CDR2 is SYDVKM in the germline V gene. V dropped 5 bases and J dropped 1 base, with 10 bases sitting between them. CDR3 length: 14 amino acids. CDR3 coding DNA: TGTGCCAGCAGTCTCCCCTTCCGCACAGATACGCAGTATTTT. It translates to CASSLPFRTDTQYF.

This clone was seen only a few times. This chain uses TRBV5-5 with TRBJ2-2, with D hard to call. The V end was cut by 6 bases, the J end by 1 base, with 13 bases between. CDR1 and CDR2 (germline): SGHKS, YYEKEE (reference sequence). The CDR3 has 15 residues. The CDR3 here is CASIPQGMNTGELFF. DNA for the CDR3: TGTGCCAGCATCCCCCAAGGGATGAACACCGGGGAGCTGTTTTTT.

CDR3 bases: TGTGCCAGCAGCACTAGGGGGTCCTCGACAGGGGACACTGAAGCTTTCTTT. Translation gives CASSTRGSSTGDTEAFF. The V call is TRBV7-9, the J call TRBJ1-1, with 8 bases identical to TRBD1. V lost 5 bases and J lost 3; bases outside the gene matches: 14. The CDR3 is 17 amino acids. Germline values: CDR1 SEHNR, CDR2 FQNEAQ (reference sequence).

In its sample, this clone was seen a few times. Distinct nucleotide sequences in the sample also encode this CDR3. The chain couples TRBV4-3 to TRBJ2-5; D unclear. Germline V lookup: CDR1 LGHNA, CDR2 YSLEER. The V gene lost 1 base and the J gene lost 5 bases, with 20 bases spanning the gap. There are 17 residues in the CDR3. CDR3 amino acids: CASSQGEGTQLEETQYF. As DNA, the CDR3 is TGCGCCAGCAGCCAAGGGGAAGGAACACAACTGGAGGAGACCCAGTACTTC.

V gene TRBV7-9 combines with J gene TRBJ2-1; D is undetermined. Trimming left V 2 bases short and J 5 bases short, with 4 bases between. The CDR3 sequence is 12 residues long. The germline gives CDR1 SEHNR, CDR2 FQNEAQ (reference sequence). The chain's CDR3 is CASSLQDNEQFF. The CDR3 nucleotides read TGTGCCAGCAGCTTACAAGACAATGAGCAGTTCTTC.

The chain has TRBV2 and TRBJ1-2, with TRBD1 as a possible D gene (5 bases). The V gene's germline CDR1 is SNHLY and CDR2 FYNNEI. The V end lost 0 bases, the J end lost 4 bases, and 15 bases lay between the germline ends. This CDR3 contains 16 residues. The CDR3 sequence: CASSEALRGNGYGYTF. CDR3 in DNA: TGTGCCAGCAGTGAAGCGCTAAGGGGCAACGGCTATGGCTACACCTTC.

This clone was counted a few times. The V gene is TRBV6-5, the J gene TRBJ1-1, with TRBD1 matching over 9 bases. The CDR3 runs 14 residues. J gave up 5 bases and V 7 bases, and 8 bases lay outside the gene matches. Germline V gives CDR1 MNHEY, CDR2 SVGAGI. For the CDR3, the DNA is TGTGCCAGCACCCTGGGACAGGGACGGACTGAAGCTTTCTTT. This translates into CASTLGQGRTEAFF.

V usage is TRBV19 and J usage is TRBJ1-6; D is possibly TRBD1 (5 bases). V was clipped by 2 bases and J by 5 bases, with 7 bases between them. The CDR3 is 14 residues long. Germline CDR1 LNHDA, CDR2 SQIVND (reference sequence). CDR3 DNA: TGTGCCAGTAGTATACAGGGACATAATTCACCCCTCCACTTT. Translation gives CASSIQGHNSPLHF. The variable domain in full, completed from reference TRBV19 and TRBJ1-6, reads DGGITQSPKYLFRKEGQNVTLSCEQNLNHDAMYWYRQDPGQGLRLIYYSQIVNDFQKGDIAEGYSVSREKKESFPLTVTSAQKNPTAFYLCASSIQGHNSPLHFGNGTRLTVT.

The V call is TRBV9, the J call TRBJ2-7; no reliable D call. CDR3 length: 14 amino acids. The germline V gene has CDR1 SGDLS and CDR2 YYNGEE. Deletions cut 2 bases from V and 1 base from J, with 10 bases between. CDR3 sequence (DNA): TGTGCCAGCAGCGTCTCCGGGTTGTCCTACGAGCAGTACTTC. Translation: CASSVSGLSYEQYF.

There are a few counts of this clone. V usage is TRBV7-2 and J usage is TRBJ2-5; 12 bases line up with TRBD2. The CDR3 runs 16 residues. With 0 bases clipped from V and 6 bases from J, the junction kept 5 bases outside the gene matches. Germline values: CDR1 SGHTA, CDR2 FQGNSA. The CDR3 protein is CASSLARTSGVKTQYF. For the CDR3, the DNA is TGTGCCAGCAGCTTAGCCCGGACTAGCGGGGTGAAGACCCAGTACTTC.

This clone was seen more than once but under ten times. The chain carries TRBV12-2 and TRBJ1-4. TRBV12-2 is labeled a pseudogene. CDR3 size: 16 residues. CDR3 amino acids: CASRPRRGQSGEKLFF. The CDR3 bases are TGTGCAAGTCGCCCGAGGCGTGGGCAGTCGGGAGAAAAACTGTTTTTT.

The table lists this clone with a few counts. The chain recombines TRBV10-3 with TRBJ2-7; D perhaps matches TRBD1 (6 bases). The germline V and J ends were trimmed by 5 bases and 6 bases, with 11 bases remaining between them. The CDR3 runs 12 residues. Looked up from germline, CDR1 is ENHRY and CDR2 is SYGVKD. CDR3 loop: CAISSTGFEQYF. The CDR3 DNA reads TGTGCCATCAGTTCTACAGGGTTCGAGCAGTACTTC.

This clone was recorded a few times. V and J are TRBV7-2 and TRBJ1-2; 9 bases agree with TRBD1. CDR3 length equals 15 residues. J gave up 8 bases and V 4 bases, and 11 bases lay outside the gene matches. Germline loops: CDR1 SGHTA, CDR2 FQGNSA. As DNA, the CDR3 is TGTGCCAGCAGCTCCGGGACAGGGTGGGCCGACGGCTACACCTTC. Protein product: CASSSGTGWADGYTF.

In its sample, this clone was seen a few times. The CDR3 sequence: CASSSDRGNEQYF. DNA for the CDR3: TGTGCCAGCAGTTCGGACAGGGGGAACGAGCAGTACTTC. The chain uses TRBV27 and TRBJ2-7, with 10 bases aligning to TRBD1. This CDR3 has 13 residues. V was pared by 4 bases and J by 5 bases, with 2 bases of the junction left unmatched. Germline CDR1 is MNHEY and CDR2 is SMNVEV (reference sequence).

This clone has only a few counts. The rearrangement links TRBV5-1 to TRBJ1-2; D perhaps matches TRBD1 (6 bases). The germline V gene has CDR1 SGHRS and CDR2 YFSETQ. The length of the CDR3 is 15 residues. V gave up 4 bases and J gave up 6 bases, with 19 bases separating them. The DNA for the CDR3 is TGCGCCAGCAGCGCCGCGGGACACCCGGGTGATGGCTACACCTTC. Its translation is CASSAAGHPGDGYTF. The complete variable domain, with remaining parts taken from reference TRBV5-1 and TRBJ1-2, reads KAGVTQTPRYLIKTRGQQVTLSCSPISGHRSVSWYQQTPGQGLQFLFEYFSETQRNKGNFPGRFSGRQFSNSRSEMNVSTLELGDSALYLCASSAAGHPGDGYTFGSGTRLTVV.

This clone was counted a few times. Other DNA sequences in the sample encode the same CDR3. The CDR3: CASSPSSYNEQFF. The CDR3 nucleotides read TGTGCCAGCTCGCCTAGCTCCTACAATGAGCAGTTCTTC. V is TRBV18 and J is TRBJ2-1; D call uncertain. V was cut by 6 bases and J by 0 bases, with 6 bases left in between. This CDR3 is built from 13 residues. Germline CDR1 KGHSH, CDR2 LQKENI.

The chain employs TRBV6-6 and TRBJ1-2, with 7 nucleotides matching TRBD1. The J segment lost 1 base and the V segment lost 8 bases, leaving 4 bases of the junction unmatched. The CDR3 consists of 13 residues. Germline V lookup: CDR1 MNHNY, CDR2 SVGAGI (reference sequence). CDR3 in DNA: TGTGCCAGCCGGGCAGGGGGTAACTATGGCTACACCTTC. The encoded protein is CASRAGGNYGYTF.

V and J are TRBV19 and TRBJ2-6; D is uncertain. The CDR3 sequence is 15 residues long. The V gene lost 0 bases and the J gene lost 2 bases, with 5 bases spanning the gap. In germline, CDR1 is LNHDA, CDR2 SQIVND (reference sequence). The chain's CDR3 is CASSIDVAGANVLTF. The CDR3 DNA reads TGTGCCAGTAGTATAGATGTAGCTGGGGCCAACGTCCTGACTTTC.

CDR3 amino acids: CASSWGGTVGNQPQHF. The CDR3 nucleotides read TGTGCCAGCAGCTGGGGAGGGACAGTGGGCAATCAGCCCCAGCATTTT. This chain connects TRBV5-4 to TRBJ1-5; 7 positions match TRBD1. From germline, CDR1 is SGHNT and CDR2 YYREEE (reference sequence). J lost 2 bases, V lost 3 bases, and 8 bases had no gene match. The CDR3 is made up of 16 amino acids. The whole variable domain, remainder taken from reference TRBV5-4 and TRBJ1-5, is ETGVTQSPTHLIKTRGQQVTLRCSSQSGHNTVSWYQQALGQGPQFIFQYYREEENGRGNFPPRFSGLQFPNYSSELNVNALELDDSALYLCASSWGGTVGNQPQHFGDGTRLSIL.

The sample holds a few counts of this clone. This chain connects TRBV5-4 to TRBJ2-5; D unresolved. There are 16 residues in the CDR3. Germline V gene lookup returns CDR1 SGHNT and CDR2 YYREEE (reference sequence). V lost 0 bases and J 4 bases, leaving 16 bases between the germline ends. The CDR3 region has the DNA TGTGCCAGCAGCTTGGAACGGAGCCAAGTGGTAGAGACCCAGTACTTC. Residues: CASSLERSQVVETQYF.

The CDR3 coding sequence is TGTGCCAGCAGTTACTCGGGGACAGGGGCCTACGATAGGCAGTACTTC. Its protein product is CASSYSGTGAYDRQYF. V gene TRBV6-5 combines with J gene TRBJ2-7; TRBD1 matches at 10 bases. Trimming at V came to 0 bases and at J to 9 bases, leaving 11 bases not matched to a gene. Germline V gene data show CDR1 as MNHEY and CDR2 as SVGAGI. This CDR3 is 16 amino acids long.

The V and J genes are TRBV9 and TRBJ2-2, with D hard to call. Germline V CDR1 and CDR2: SGDLS, YYNGEE. The CDR3 has 13 residues. Trimming pared 4 bases from V and 3 bases from J, leaving 7 bases between. The CDR3: CASSPADTGELFF. The CDR3, as DNA: TGTGCCAGCAGCCCGGCCGACACCGGGGAGCTGTTTTTT.

This clone was counted a few times. The chain combines TRBV9 with TRBJ2-7; D possibly corresponds to TRBD1 (5 bases). Trimming removed 0 bases from V and 5 bases from J, with 9 bases in between. CDR3 length equals 13 residues. Germline V gene data show CDR1 as SGDLS and CDR2 as YYNGEE. The CDR3 DNA reads as TGTGCCAGCAGCGTAGGGGGCAGGAACGAGCAGTACTTC. Residues: CASSVGGRNEQYF.

This chain joins TRBV6-5 and TRBJ1-2, with a weak D call TRBD1 (5 bases). The CDR3 spans 13 residues. V lost 6 bases and J 2 bases, leaving 10 bases between the germline ends. CDR1 is MNHEY, CDR2 SVGAGI, per germline. Here the CDR3 DNA reads TGTGCCAGCAGCCTAGCAGGGAACTATGGCTACACCTTC. It specifies CASSLAGNYGYTF.

CDR3 DNA: TGTGCCAGCAGCGACCCGGGACAGGGTATCGGCTACACCTTC. This codes for CASSDPGQGIGYTF. The J gene is TRBJ1-2, the V gene TRBV6-5; 9 positions agree with TRBD1. Germline V gene data show CDR1 as MNHEY and CDR2 as SVGAGI. The CDR3 has 14 amino acids. V shed 6 bases, J shed 8 bases, and the junction held 10 bases outside the gene matches.

This sequence joins TRBV5-1 and TRBJ2-1, with 10 positions matching TRBD2. CDR1 SGHRS and CDR2 YFSETQ come from the germline V gene. The CDR3 extends over 15 amino acids. The ends lost 1 base at V and 7 bases at J; junction bases unmatched: 5. CDR3 sequence (DNA): TGCGCCAGCAGCTTGCGGCTAGCGGGGGAGAATGAGCAGTTCTTC. This gives the protein CASSLRLAGENEQFF.